This entry is about one TCR beta chain. It has no known antigen specificity. The sample holds no much larger clone one base away, and base qualities are not on file. The sample's time point label, decoded: before anti-PD-1 therapy. For bulk TCRbeta sequencing, genomic DNA was extracted from tumor biopsies or peripheral blood, and input amounts ranged from about 616 ng to 6,500 ng. Histologically proven advanced or metastatic basal or squamous cell carcinoma was present in all patients, all of whom were poor candidates for surgical resection. The basal cell carcinoma cohort comprised roughly twelve patients, of whom roughly eight had bulk tumor TCR sequencing. The data were taken from a study of T cells in tumors after PD-1 blockade (dated by TCRdb to about 2019). In terms of the full investigation: Patients were excluded if they had prior checkpoint blockade, use of systemic immunosuppressants, or recent radiotherapy or other anti-cancer therapy within 4 weeks. Treatment consisted of either cemiplimab 350 mg every 2 weeks or pembrolizumab 200 mg every 3 weeks. Some patients also continued taking vismodegib 150 mg daily during anti-PD-1 treatment. On average, peripheral blood samples had around 110,000 TCR templates (range about 23,000-290,000) and under 40,000 unique clonotypes. Using site-matched tumors from BCC or SCC patients sampled before and after anti-PD-1 therapy, the study carried out paired single-cell RNA and TCR sequencing. To compare blood and tumor clonotypes, bulk TCR sequencing was performed on approximately ten peripheral blood samples from roughly five patients. Clinical response was assessed using RECIST version 1.1. Here is what the overall study found, with its caveats: Roughly two fifths of tumor TCR clonotypes were detected in blood, and some novel exhausted tumor clones were observed in pre-treatment blood, which was taken as suggesting peripheral recruitment. The source of novel T cell clones was not identified, and lymphoid organs or rare unexpanded clones within the tumor or the tumor periphery could be included among the possible sources.

Deep TCRbeta sequencing was performed with the immunoSEQ platform. As for the original processing: For further analysis, only productive rearrangements were exported out of the immunoSEQ Analyzer. T cell phenotypes were assigned to bulk TCRbeta clonotypes by matching the clonotypes to single-cell RNA+TCR-seq clones with the same TCRbeta sequence. Clone enrichment in tumor was computed as tumor frequency divided by PBMC frequency from bulk TCR sequencing. GLIPH was used to group TCRs into specificity groups, clusters of distinct TCRs likely recognizing common antigens via shared CDR3 motifs. In TCRdb, the immuneACCESS table is reduced to in-frame sequences with V and J assigned. These tables do not hold every clone; where another copy was compared, an unresolved V gene accounts for under half, and the others remain unexplained. V and J calls and clone size come straight from that table; D and trimming were deduced from the DNA. The sample yields some 60,000 clones; around 77% were counted once. 13% of the sample lies in the top ten.

The CDR3, from cysteine to phenylalanine, totals 13 residues. The retained sequence is limited to the CDR3, 39 bases, with the frame set at the first base. The germline ends are 9 bases apart after V is trimmed by 3 bases and J by 4 bases. The germline V gene supplies CDR1 SGHTA and CDR2 FQGNSA. Sequenced material: PBMCs, taken before anti-PD-1 treatment. The receptor comes from a human donor with basal cell carcinoma. This sequence uses TRBV7-2 and TRBJ1-2; the D gene cannot be resolved reliably. This receptor carries the CDR3 CASSFGERYGYTF. Here is the DNA: TGTGCCAGCAGCTTCGGGGAGCGCTATGGCTACACCTTC.